The clone carrying this TCR beta chain showed up just a few times. As processed by the authors: Amplification from reference gene primers served as the basis for estimated nucleated cell counts. The assay was immunoSEQ multiplex PCR, and TCRdb's table has in-frame clones only and misses some. V and J calls plus clone size are reproduced from that table; the DNA served to infer D and trimming. The data hold around 340,000 clones, with around 83% observed a single time. The data derive from a study of blood T cell repertoires in COVID-19. About the research overall: Acute-phase and convalescent COVID-19 samples originated in the United States, Italy and Spain. T cells, B-cell-depleted T cells, or PBMCs supplied cDNA or gDNA.

The CDR3 contains 17 residues. V gave up 1 base and J gave up 0 bases, with 10 bases separating them. CDR1 is SGHAT and CDR2 is FQNNGV in the germline V gene. The chain carries TRBV11-2 and TRBJ2-6; D is uncertain. This sequence was found in a man aged 25 to 45 with active or convalescent COVID-19. Sample: peripheral blood. The CDR3 loop is CASSLARPYSGANVLTF. The CDR3 region has the DNA TGTGCCAGCAGCTTAGCGCGCCCCTACTCTGGGGCCAACGTCCTGACTTTC.